The rows below give T cell receptor beta chains drawn from one sample of a study of blood T cell repertoires in COVID-19. The assay was immunoSEQ multiplex PCR, and TCRdb's table has in-frame clones only and misses some. The sample gives about 100,000 clones, 90% to 95% of which show up once; about 2.2% is in the top ten. Sequenced input: peripheral blood. These receptors all stem from a man between 50 and 59 years old with active COVID-19. Each CDR3 is given with its conserved first and last residue. The D gene is left open where the match is weak. Size tells how often a clone was seen (once, few, many) or the class of an expanded clone, and some rows leave it out.

v_gene: TRBV7-8
d_gene: -
abundance: few
j_gene: TRBJ1-2
CDR3nt: TGTGCCAGCAGCTTGCAGGATGCCTATGGCTACACCTTC
CDR3aa: CASSLQDAYGYTF

v_gene: TRBV18
d_gene: TRBD2
abundance: -
j_gene: TRBJ2-1
CDR3nt: TGTGCCAGCTCACCAGTGACTAGCGGTTACTACAATGAGCAGTTCTTC
CDR3aa: CASSPVTSGYYNEQFF

v_gene: TRBV5-4
d_gene: -
abundance: -
j_gene: TRBJ1-2
CDR3nt: TGTGCCAGCAGCTTGGAATCGGCAGGATCTTCTAACTATGGCTACACCTTC
CDR3aa: CASSLESAGSSNYGYTF

v_gene: TRBV19
d_gene: -
abundance: -
j_gene: TRBJ1-3
CDR3nt: TGTGCCAGTAGCCCAGGACAACGCACCATATATTTT
CDR3aa: CASSPGQRTIYF

v_gene: TRBV10-2
d_gene: -
abundance: -
j_gene: TRBJ2-7
CDR3nt: TGCGCCAGCAGTGAGGCGACAGGTTTCCGCGAGCAGTACTTC
CDR3aa: CASSEATGFREQYF

v_gene: TRBV5-8
d_gene: -
abundance: -
j_gene: TRBJ1-1
CDR3nt: TGTGCCAGCAGCTTTCCAGGCTTGAGCACTGAAGCTTTCTTT
CDR3aa: CASSFPGLSTEAFF

v_gene: TRBV18
d_gene: TRBD1
abundance: -
j_gene: TRBJ2-1
CDR3nt: TGTGCCAGCTCACCCCTCAACCCGGCTGGACAGGGATTCCACAATGAGCAGTTCTTC
CDR3aa: CASSPLNPAGQGFHNEQFF

v_gene: TRBV19
d_gene: TRBD2
abundance: -
j_gene: TRBJ2-1
CDR3nt: TGTGCCAGTAGTATATCCCCTAGCGGGAGTACTGAGCAGTTCTTC
CDR3aa: CASSISPSGSTEQFF

v_gene: TRBV11-3
d_gene: TRBD1
abundance: -
j_gene: TRBJ1-1
CDR3nt: TGTGCCAGCAGCTTAGGTTCTCCGACAGGGAGGATTTTGCCTTTCTTT
CDR3aa: CASSLGSPTGRILPFF

v_gene: TRBV19
d_gene: TRBD1
abundance: -
j_gene: TRBJ2-2
CDR3nt: TGTGCCAGTATCCTCGGGACAGGGTTCACCGGGGAGCTGTTTTTT
CDR3aa: CASILGTGFTGELFF

v_gene: TRBV5-4
d_gene: TRBD2
abundance: -
j_gene: TRBJ2-7
CDR3nt: TGTGCCAGCAGCTCGGGACGGGAGGGCTACGAGCAGTACTTC
CDR3aa: CASSSGREGYEQYF

v_gene: TRBV6-5
d_gene: -
abundance: -
j_gene: TRBJ2-1
CDR3nt: TGTGCCAGCAGTTCCTATCTGAAGTACAATGAGCAGTTCTTC
CDR3aa: CASSSYLKYNEQFF

v_gene: TRBV5-4
d_gene: TRBD2
abundance: -
j_gene: TRBJ2-1
CDR3nt: TGTGCCAGCAGAACCGGGACTAGCGGGGTGAGCTCCTACAATGAGCAGTTCTTC
CDR3aa: CASRTGTSGVSSYNEQFF

v_gene: TRBV27
d_gene: -
abundance: -
j_gene: TRBJ2-1
CDR3nt: TGTGCCAGCAGTGGGACTTCAAATGAGCAGTTCTTC
CDR3aa: CASSGTSNEQFF

v_gene: TRBV11-2
d_gene: TRBD1
abundance: -
j_gene: TRBJ1-2
CDR3nt: TGTGCCAGCAGCCAATCGACAGGGAACTATGGCTACACCTTC
CDR3aa: CASSQSTGNYGYTF

v_gene: TRBV10-3
d_gene: -
abundance: -
j_gene: TRBJ2-7
CDR3nt: TGTGCCATTGGGGACGGGAGCGCAGGGACCTACGAGCAGTACTTC
CDR3aa: CAIGDGSAGTYEQYF

v_gene: TRBV6-1
d_gene: -
abundance: -
j_gene: TRBJ1-5
CDR3nt: TGTGCCAGCAGTGAAGTAGGGGGTAGGGCAATTCAGCCCCAGCATTTT
CDR3aa: CASSEVGGRAIQPQHF

v_gene: TRBV9
d_gene: TRBD1
abundance: -
j_gene: TRBJ2-5
CDR3nt: TGTGCCAGCAGCCGGACAGGGGGGGAGACCCAGTACTTC
CDR3aa: CASSRTGGETQYF

v_gene: TRBV19
d_gene: TRBD1
abundance: -
j_gene: TRBJ1-5
CDR3nt: TGTGCCAGTAGTATTGGAATCAGGGGGGGCAATCAGCCCCAGCATTTT
CDR3aa: CASSIGIRGGNQPQHF